The clone carrying this T cell receptor beta chain has more than one count but fewer than ten. The sample comes from a study of cytomegalovirus exposure and HLA in healthy donors. CDR3 size: 15 residues. Germline lookup yields CDR1 SEHNR and CDR2 FQNEAQ (reference sequence). The ends were cut back, 1 base at V and 7 bases at J, with 13 bases in the middle. PCR involved 60 Vbeta and 13 Jbeta primers. Clones were read by immunoSEQ multiplex PCR, and TCRdb kept only the in-frame ones, dropping some. The sample includes about 160,000 clones, 50% to 75% of them seen just once. This TCR was sampled from a woman aged 60-75 years in good health and CMV-seropositive. The sequenced sample was PBMCs. The rearrangement links TRBV7-9 to TRBJ1-4; D may be TRBD1 (6 bases). The CDR3 loop reads CASSLVGGPGEKLFF. Written as DNA, the CDR3 is TGTGCCAGCAGCTTAGTGGGGGGGCCGGGTGAAAAACTGTTTTTT. The full variable domain, its missing parts supplied by reference TRBV7-9 and TRBJ1-4, is DTGVSQNPRHKITKRGQNVTFRCDPISEHNRLYWYRQTLGQGPEFLTYFQNEAQLEKSRLLSDRFSAERPKGSFSTLEIQRTEQGDSAMYLCASSLVGGPGEKLFFGSGTQLSVL.